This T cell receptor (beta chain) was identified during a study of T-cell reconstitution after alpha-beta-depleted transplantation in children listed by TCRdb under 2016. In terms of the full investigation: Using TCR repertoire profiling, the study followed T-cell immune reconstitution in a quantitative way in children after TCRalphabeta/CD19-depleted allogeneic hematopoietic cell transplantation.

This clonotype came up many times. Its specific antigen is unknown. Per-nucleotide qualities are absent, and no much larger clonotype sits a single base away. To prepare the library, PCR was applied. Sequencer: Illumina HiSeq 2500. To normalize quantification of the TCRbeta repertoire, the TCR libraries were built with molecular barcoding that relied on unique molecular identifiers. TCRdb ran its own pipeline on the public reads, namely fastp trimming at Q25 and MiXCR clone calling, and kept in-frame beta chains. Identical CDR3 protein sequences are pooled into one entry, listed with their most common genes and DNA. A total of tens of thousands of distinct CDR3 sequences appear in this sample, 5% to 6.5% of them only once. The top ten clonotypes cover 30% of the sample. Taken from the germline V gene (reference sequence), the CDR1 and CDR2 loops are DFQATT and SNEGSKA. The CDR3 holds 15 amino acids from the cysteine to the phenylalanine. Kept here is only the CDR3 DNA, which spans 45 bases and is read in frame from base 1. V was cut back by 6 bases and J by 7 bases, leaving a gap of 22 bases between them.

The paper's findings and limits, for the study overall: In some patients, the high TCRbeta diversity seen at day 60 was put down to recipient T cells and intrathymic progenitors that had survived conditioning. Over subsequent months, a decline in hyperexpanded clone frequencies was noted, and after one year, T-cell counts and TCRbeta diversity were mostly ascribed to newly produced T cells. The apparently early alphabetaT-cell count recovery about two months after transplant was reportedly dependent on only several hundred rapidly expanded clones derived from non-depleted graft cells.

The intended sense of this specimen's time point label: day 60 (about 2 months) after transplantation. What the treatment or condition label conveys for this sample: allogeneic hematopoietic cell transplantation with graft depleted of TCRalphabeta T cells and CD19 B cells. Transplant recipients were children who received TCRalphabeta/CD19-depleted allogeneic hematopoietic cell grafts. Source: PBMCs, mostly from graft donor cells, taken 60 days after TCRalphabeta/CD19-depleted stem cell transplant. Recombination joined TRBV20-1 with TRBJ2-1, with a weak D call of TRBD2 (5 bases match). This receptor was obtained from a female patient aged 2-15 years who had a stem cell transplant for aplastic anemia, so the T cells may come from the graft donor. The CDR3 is CSARPGLAPVNEQFF. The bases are TGCAGTGCCCGCCCGGGTTTAGCGCCAGTTAATGAGCAGTTCTTC.